The 12 T cell receptor beta chains reported below all come from one sample, sequenced in a study of cytomegalovirus exposure and HLA in healthy donors. Primers included in the PCR were 60 Vbeta and 13 Jbeta primers. Method: immunoSEQ multiplex PCR; TCRdb's copy keeps in-frame clones and lacks some. The sample holds 89,000 or so clones, about 77% seen once. The sample was PBMCs. These receptors came from a man in his sixties in good health and CMV-seronegative.

As for this clone: A junction boundary mismatches the germline segment, possibly from a read error. The chain is built from TRBV7-9 and TRBJ2-2; no definite D call. The CDR3 is 11 amino acids. CDR1 is SEHNR and CDR2 is FQNEAQ in the germline V gene (reference sequence). In nucleotides, the CDR3 is TGTTCCAGCAGCCTCGGCGGGGAGCTGTTTTTT. Translating gives CSSSLGGELFF.

V gene TRBV7-9 combines with J gene TRBJ2-7; TRBD1 matches at 7 bases. The CDR3 is made up of 16 amino acids. J was trimmed by 5 bases and V by 5 bases; bases with no gene match: 15. Germline V lookup: CDR1 SEHNR, CDR2 FQNEAQ (reference sequence). CDR3 DNA: TGTGCCAGCAGCCGAGGGGGCGGATCCTACTCGGACGAGCAGTACTTC. Protein product: CASSRGGGSYSDEQYF.

The chain couples TRBV5-1 to TRBJ1-1, with a tentative D call TRBD1 (5 bases). The CDR3 is 15 residues long. The V end was cut by 6 bases, the J end by 4 bases, with 19 bases between. CDR1 and CDR2 (germline): SGHRS, YFSETQ. The CDR3 DNA reads TGCGCCAGCACCCCATGGGGGGATACGAGCACTGAAGCTTTCTTT. It translates to CASTPWGDTSTEAFF.

The CDR3 DNA follows: TGTGCCAGCAGCGCTCAGGGTGGGTGGCAAGAGACCCAGTACTTC. This codes for CASSAQGGWQETQYF. The V gene is TRBV9, the J gene TRBJ2-5, with D tentatively TRBD1 (5 bases). This CDR3 spans 15 amino acids. V gave up 3 bases and J gave up 2 bases, with 14 bases separating them. Germline assignment: CDR1 SGDLS and CDR2 YYNGEE.

This chain links TRBV15 with TRBJ1-2; the D gene is possibly TRBD1 (6 bases). V shed 3 bases and J shed 4 bases, with 18 bases lying between them. Per germline, CDR1 LNHNV and CDR2 YYDKDF (reference sequence). The CDR3 has 16 residues. For the CDR3, the DNA is TGTGCCACCAGCAGCCACACAGGGTCCGACACCTATGGCTACACCTTC. Its translation is CATSSHTGSDTYGYTF. The whole variable domain, filled in from reference TRBV15 and TRBJ1-2, reads DAMVIQNPRYQVTQFGKPVTLSCSQTLNHNVMYWYQQKSSQAPKLLFHYYDKDFNNEADTPDNFQSRRPNTSFCFLDIRSPGLGDTAMYLCATSSHTGSDTYGYTFGSGTRLTVV.

The chain joins TRBV6-1 to TRBJ2-1; 13 positions match TRBD2. Germline CDR1 reads MNHNS; CDR2 reads SASEGT. The CDR3 consists of 15 residues. Losses at the gene ends were 6 bases for V and 4 bases for J; bases not matched to a gene: 3. The CDR3 spells CASRILAGGYNEQFF. CDR3 in DNA: TGTGCCAGCAGAATACTAGCGGGGGGGTACAATGAGCAGTTCTTC.

J is TRBJ2-1 and V is TRBV6-1; 10 nucleotides agree with TRBD2. CDR1 MNHNS and CDR2 SASEGT come from the germline V gene. The CDR3 spans 13 residues. V lost 5 bases and J lost 10; bases outside the gene matches: 5. The CDR3 loop reads CASSWGSGGEQFF. Here the CDR3 DNA reads TGTGCCAGCAGTTGGGGTAGCGGGGGGGAGCAGTTCTTC.

The rearrangement uses TRBV5-6 and TRBJ2-3; 7 bases match TRBD1. Germline V gene data show CDR1 as SGHDT and CDR2 as YYEEEE. The junction had 8 bases not matched to a gene; V was cut back by 4 bases and J by 3 bases. The CDR3 runs to 15 residues. The CDR3 region is CASSANRGVTDTQYF. The CDR3 DNA sequence: TGTGCCAGCAGCGCCAACAGGGGAGTTACAGATACGCAGTATTTT.

The V gene is TRBV19, the J gene TRBJ1-1, with 8 nucleotides matching TRBD1. The CDR3 consists of 15 residues. Germline V gene sequence: CDR1 LNHDA, CDR2 SQIVND (reference sequence). The V and J ends lost 7 bases and 4 bases, in that order; junction bases with no gene match: 11. The CDR3 DNA reads as TGTGCCAGTACCGCACAGGGGGATCAAGGCACTGAAGCTTTCTTT. Translated, it gives CASTAQGDQGTEAFF.

The J gene is TRBJ1-1, the V gene TRBV7-9; TRBD1 aligns across 12 bases. The germline CDR1 and CDR2 sequences are SEHNR and FQNEAQ (reference sequence). The CDR3 sequence is 15 residues long. The ends lost 4 bases at V and 4 bases at J; junction bases unmatched: 4. CDR3 loop: CASSSGQGAVTEAFF. In DNA form, the CDR3 reads TGTGCCAGCAGCTCGGGACAGGGGGCCGTCACTGAAGCTTTCTTT.

The V and J genes are TRBV2 and TRBJ2-6, with 8 bases fitting TRBD1. Trimming cost V 6 bases and J 2 bases; bases outside gene matches: 6. This CDR3 is 16 amino acids long. Germline assignment: CDR1 SNHLY and CDR2 FYNNEI. CDR3 nucleotide sequence: TGTGCCAGCAGGGTCCGGGACAGGCCTGGGGCCAACGTCCTGACTTTC. It encodes CASRVRDRPGANVLTF.

The chain recombines TRBV5-1 with TRBJ1-6, with D possibly TRBD1 on 5 matching bases. Per the germline V gene, CDR1 is SGHRS and CDR2 is YFSETQ. This CDR3 is 15 amino acids long. V dropped 7 bases and J dropped 0 bases, with 11 bases sitting between them. The CDR3 spells CASQMGGSYNSPLHF. The DNA for the CDR3 is TGCGCCAGCCAGATGGGGGGCTCCTATAATTCACCCCTCCACTTT.